This TCR beta chain was documented in a study of OX40 agonist ivuxolimab in advanced cancers. Study in general: Patients assigned to dose escalation were diagnosed with hepatocellular carcinoma, melanoma, renal cell or head and neck cancer. With a range of 23 to 79, age averaged 60 years, and about 83% were male.

Overall study findings and caveats: Still undetermined is the antigen specificity of the expanded peripheral T cells. By week 6 at 0.1 to 3.0 mg/kg, blood CD4+ and CD8+ T cells had expanded clonally.

CDR3 length: 15 amino acids. Deletions cut 0 bases from V and 5 bases from J, with 14 bases between. Germline CDR1 and CDR2: SGHNT and YYREEE (reference sequence). TCRdb's copy holds only in-frame clones and misses some; the assay was immunoSEQ multiplex PCR. Among 30,000 to 35,000 clones listed, 81% were seen once. As concerns this clone: Its antigen remains unidentified.

The sample consisted of CD4+ or CD8+ T cells sorted from blood, taken in a trial of the OX40 agonist ivuxolimab. The clonotype comes from an adult with an advanced solid tumor such as melanoma, head and neck, liver or kidney cancer. J is TRBJ1-2 and V is TRBV5-4; D is possibly TRBD1 (5 bases). This CDR3 is CASSLAPTGGYGYTF. DNA of the CDR3: TGTGCCAGCAGCTTGGCCCCGACTGGGGGATATGGCTACACCTTC.